These T cell receptor beta chains were read from a single sample in a study of blood T cell repertoires in COVID-19. Sequencing was performed with immunoSEQ multiplex PCR; in TCRdb, only in-frame clones are kept and a portion is missing. This table has about 170,000 clones, approximately 86% appearing once. The sequenced sample consisted of peripheral blood. Receptor source: a woman older than 75 in a cohort sampled during active or convalescent COVID-19. The CDR3 runs from the conserved cysteine through the conserved F or W. The order of the fields is V gene, clone size, J gene, D gene, CDR3 DNA, CDR3 protein. The D gene is left open where the match is weak. The size entry is marked missing in some rows and otherwise reads once, few, many or a size class.

V: TRBV5-4; size: -; J: TRBJ1-1; D: TRBD1; DNA: TGTGCCAGCAGCCCCCAGGTAGGGGGCTGGGGGAACACTGAAGCTTTCTTT; CDR3: CASSPQVGGWGNTEAFF
V: TRBV7-9; size: -; J: TRBJ1-1; D: TRBD1; DNA: TGTGCCAGCAGCCTGGGACAGGGGGCCGGAGCTTTCTTT; CDR3: CASSLGQGAGAFF
V: TRBV30; size: -; J: TRBJ1-5; D: -; DNA: TGTGCCTGGAGTCAGACTGAAAACAATCAGCCCCAGCATTTT; CDR3: CAWSQTENNQPQHF
V: TRBV29-1; size: once; J: TRBJ1-1; D: TRBD1; DNA: TGCAGCGGTCGACAGGGGGCTACGAACACTGAAGCTTTCTTT; CDR3: CSGRQGATNTEAFF
V: TRBV7-2; size: -; J: TRBJ2-3; D: TRBD2; DNA: TGTGCCAGCAGCCCCACTAGCGGGAGGGCCAAGTATACGCAGTATTTT; CDR3: CASSPTSGRAKYTQYF
V: TRBV5-1; size: -; J: TRBJ2-5; D: TRBD2; DNA: TGCGCCAGCAGCGTGACTAGCGGTATCCGGGAGACCCAGTACTTC; CDR3: CASSVTSGIRETQYF
V: TRBV19; size: once; J: TRBJ2-2; D: TRBD2; DNA: TGTGCCAGTAGTATTAAAGCGGGAGGGGTTACCGGGGAGCTGTTTTTT; CDR3: CASSIKAGGVTGELFF
V: TRBV3-1/TRBV3-2; size: -; J: TRBJ2-5; D: -; DNA: TGTGCCAGCAGCCAAGGCCAGGGTAGGATAGAGACCCAGTACTTC; CDR3: CASSQGQGRIETQYF
V: TRBV11-3; size: -; J: TRBJ2-4; D: TRBD1; DNA: TGTGCCAGCAGCTTACCGGGACAGGGATTAAACATTCAGTACTTC; CDR3: CASSLPGQGLNIQYF
V: TRBV27; size: -; J: TRBJ2-2; D: -; DNA: TGTGCCAGCAGGACCTGGGCAATCAATCCGGACAGCCGGGAGCTGTTTTTT; CDR3: CASRTWAINPDSRELFF
V: TRBV6-5; size: -; J: TRBJ2-7; D: -; DNA: TGTGCCGCGGACAGCATCATTACCTACGAGCAGTACTTC; CDR3: CAADSIITYEQYF
V: TRBV2; size: -; J: TRBJ1-5; D: TRBD1; DNA: TGTGCCAGCAGGGAGGACAGGGGTAGCAATCAGCCCCAGCATTTT; CDR3: CASREDRGSNQPQHF
V: TRBV3-1/TRBV3-2; size: -; J: TRBJ1-1; D: -; DNA: TGTGCCAGCAGCCAAGAACGTCGGGGGATAGCTTTCTTT; CDR3: CASSQERRGIAFF
V: TRBV28; size: -; J: TRBJ2-1; D: TRBD2; DNA: TGTGCCAGCAGTTTGCCGGGACTATCTAACAATGAGCAGTTCTTC; CDR3: CASSLPGLSNNEQFF
V: TRBV4-3; size: -; J: TRBJ2-2; D: TRBD1; DNA: TGCGCCAGCAGCCCAGGACAGGCACCCCCCGGGGAGCTGTTTTTT; CDR3: CASSPGQAPPGELFF
V: TRBV27; size: -; J: TRBJ2-3; D: -; DNA: TGTGCCAGCAGTTTACCGGGACAAAGAGATACGCAGTATTTT; CDR3: CASSLPGQRDTQYF
V: TRBV3-1/TRBV3-2; size: once; J: TRBJ1-6; D: -; DNA: TGTGCCAGCAGCCTGGGGGGGTCTGACAATTCACCCCTCCACTTT; CDR3: CASSLGGSDNSPLHF